This T cell receptor beta chain was recorded in a study of T cell repertoires in cytomegalovirus infection. Study-wide findings and caveats: CMV-specific TCR beta clonotypes restricted by HLA-C dominated the ex vivo response.

This clonotype was observed a handful of times. What it recognizes is unknown. Via MiXCR, TCRdb re-called the reads, giving one row per CDR3 protein. The sample yields 700,000 to 900,000 distinct CDR3 sequences, about 27% seen once. Germline V gene data show CDR1 as SGHTA and CDR2 as FQGNSA. This CDR3 region has 15 residues. J was trimmed by 4 bases and V by 2 bases; bases with no gene match: 5. This TCR was recovered from a human donor in good health (CMV status not recorded). Some clones in this sample may be carry-over from other donors' samples. This specimen consisted of cultured CD8+ T cells from PBMCs, obtained from culture after CMV antigen stimulation. The rearrangement uses TRBV7-2 and TRBJ1-2; TRBD1 agrees at 9 bases. CDR3 sequence (DNA): TGTGCCAGCAGCTTAACGGGACAGGGCTCCTATGGCTACACCTTC. It yields the protein CASSLTGQGSYGYTF.